One and the same sample provided the 31 T cell receptor beta chains below, sequenced in a study of T cells after yellow fever vaccination. TCRdb itself ran the 5' RACE reads through MiXCR, one entry per CDR3 protein. The table lists more than 350,000 distinct CDR3 sequences, about 9.9% of them singletons. Sample: PBMCs, taken on the day of the first yellow fever vaccination. These TCRs come from a man between 18 and 35 years old who received the YFV17D yellow fever vaccine.

The sample holds a few counts of this clonotype. The chain joins TRBV12-3 or TRBV12-4 to TRBJ2-7, with 8 positions matching TRBD1. The CDR3 has 15 amino acids. CDR3 bases: TGTGCCAGCAGTCCGACAGGGGACGCCTCCCACGAGCAGTACGTC. Protein: CASSPTGDASHEQYV.

Only a few counts were recorded for this clonotype. The chain carries TRBV10-2 and TRBJ2-3; 7 bases are shared with TRBD2. V shed 4 bases and J 5 bases; nucleotides not matched to a gene: 6. Germline V gives CDR1 WSHSY, CDR2 SAAADI. The CDR3 runs 14 residues. In nucleotides, the CDR3 is TGCGCCAGCAGTGCGACTAGCTGGAAAGATACGCAGTATTTT. Its translation is CASSATSWKDTQYF.

A single count supports this clonotype. The chain couples TRBV20-1 to TRBJ1-5; D is possibly TRBD1 (6 bases). This CDR3 region has 15 residues. Trimming took 8 bases from V and 0 from J, leaving 17 bases between them. Germline-derived CDR1 and CDR2 are DFQATT and SNEGSKA (reference sequence). CDR3 in amino acids: CSTSGAGPSNQPQHF. CDR3 sequence (DNA): TGCAGTACCTCGGGGGCGGGACCTAGCAATCAGCCCCAGCATTTT.

The rearrangement uses TRBV10-3 and TRBJ2-5; D not certain. Germline V CDR1 and CDR2: ENHRY, SYGVKD. This CDR3 contains 12 residues. Trimming took off 6 bases at V and 9 bases at J, with 14 bases between the two ends. The CDR3 DNA reads TGTGCCATCAGCCCGGGCCCGACGGCCCAGTACTTC. Translation: CAISPGPTAQYF.

The chain uses TRBV20-1 and TRBJ2-7, with D perhaps matching TRBD1 (6 bases). This CDR3 has 15 amino acids. The V end lost 6 bases, the J end lost 4 bases, and 22 bases lay between the germline ends. From germline, CDR1 is DFQATT and CDR2 SNEGSKA (reference sequence). This chain's CDR3 is CSATNPRDTDYEQYF. DNA of the CDR3: TGCAGTGCGACGAACCCCCGGGACACAGATTACGAGCAGTACTTC.

The chain combines TRBV20-1 with TRBJ2-1, with D perhaps being TRBD1 or TRBD2 (6 bases each). Germline V gene sequence: CDR1 DFQATT, CDR2 SNEGSKA (reference sequence). This CDR3 is built from 13 residues. The V gene lost 6 bases and the J gene lost 8 bases, with 17 bases spanning the gap. Written as DNA, the CDR3 is TGCAGTGCCCCTGGGGGCGGGGCCCATGAGCAGTTCTTC. The encoded protein is CSAPGGGAHEQFF.

This clonotype was seen a handful of times. The chain is built from TRBV7-9 and TRBJ1-1, with D unresolved. The V end lost 1 base, the J end lost 9 bases, and 12 bases lay between the germline ends. Germline values: CDR1 SEHNR, CDR2 FQNEAQ (reference sequence). The CDR3 covers 13 residues. Here the CDR3 reads CASSLGADGKAFF. CDR3 coding DNA: TGTGCCAGCAGCTTAGGAGCGGATGGGAAAGCTTTCTTT.

This clonotype was seen many times. This sequence joins TRBV5-1 and TRBJ1-4; possible D gene TRBD1, 5 bases. CDR1 and CDR2 from the germline V gene are SGHRS and YFSETQ. Between the trimmed V and J ends, which lost 2 bases and 8 bases, there was a span of 7 bases. The CDR3 length is 12 residues. The CDR3 sequence is CASSFGGEKLFF. The CDR3 DNA reads as TGCGCCAGCAGCTTCGGGGGAGAAAAACTGTTTTTT.

This chain connects TRBV7-9 to TRBJ2-1; the D gene is possibly TRBD2 (5 bases). Germline V gene sequence: CDR1 SEHNR, CDR2 FQNEAQ (reference sequence). The CDR3 has 13 residues. Trimming removed 5 bases from V and 9 bases from J, with 14 bases in between. CDR3: CASSLHARAEQFF. The CDR3 nucleotides read TGTGCCAGCAGCCTCCATGCGCGGGCTGAGCAGTTCTTC.

This chain links TRBV12-3 or TRBV12-4 with TRBJ2-2; D remains unclear. This CDR3 contains 14 residues. V lost 6 bases, J lost 2 bases, and 10 bases lay in between. DNA for the CDR3: TGTGCCAGCAGACGCTCCACTAACACCGGGGAGCTGTTTTTT. As protein: CASRRSTNTGELFF.

This clonotype was detected a few times. The V gene is TRBV4-2, the J gene TRBJ2-1; TRBD2 is a possible D gene (5 bases). The CDR3 length is 15 residues. V lost 0 bases and J 9 bases, leaving 15 bases between the germline ends. Germline V gene data show CDR1 as LGHNA and CDR2 as YNFKEQ. The CDR3 nucleotides are TGTGCCAGCAGCCAAGAAGGGAGAGACACGAGTGAGCAGTTCTTC. Translation gives CASSQEGRDTSEQFF.

The CDR3 protein is CAIRGSGHGELFF. CDR3 nucleotide sequence: TGTGCCATACGAGGATCGGGCCACGGGGAGCTGTTTTTT. The V gene is TRBV12-3 or TRBV12-4, the J gene TRBJ2-2; D remains ambiguous. Trimming stripped 10 bases from V and 7 bases from J, with 16 bases between. This CDR3 comprises 13 residues.

The rearrangement links TRBV29-1 to TRBJ1-1; D gene unclear. The V gene lost 0 bases and the J gene lost 4 bases, with 12 bases spanning the gap. The CDR3 consists of 14 residues. Germline V gives CDR1 SQVTM, CDR2 ANQGSEA. CDR3 loop: CSVEDTVKGTEAFF. The CDR3 DNA sequence: TGCAGCGTTGAAGATACGGTAAAAGGCACTGAAGCTTTCTTT.

This clonotype was counted only a few times. This sequence joins TRBV27 and TRBJ1-2; TRBD1 agrees at 7 bases. Trimming took 6 bases from V and 3 from J; bases not matched to a gene: 4. This CDR3 is 13 amino acids long. Germline V gene lookup returns CDR1 MNHEY and CDR2 SMNVEV (reference sequence). CDR3 protein: CASRKTGHYGYTF. The CDR3 DNA reads as TGTGCCAGCAGAAAGACAGGGCACTATGGCTACACCTTC.

The V gene is TRBV18, the J gene TRBJ1-3; D gene ambiguous. The V gene's germline CDR1 is KGHSH and CDR2 LQKENI. Between the trimmed V and J ends, which lost 4 bases and 4 bases, there was a span of 11 bases. There are 14 residues in the CDR3. CDR3 nucleotides: TGTGCCAGCTCACAGGGCGAGAGAGGAAACACCATATATTTT. Residues: CASSQGERGNTIYF.

This clonotype was detected ten times or more. V is TRBV29-1 and J is TRBJ1-4; weak D call: TRBD1 (6 bases). V was trimmed by 1 base and J by 6 bases, leaving 9 bases between them. The CDR3 has 13 residues. CDR1 SQVTM and CDR2 ANQGSEA come from the germline V gene. The CDR3 DNA follows: TGCAGCGTTGAAGGGTCAGGGGATGAAAAACTGTTTTTT. This sequence encodes CSVEGSGDEKLFF.

This clonotype was picked up many times. The CDR3 is CASSFREFNSYEQYF. In DNA form, the CDR3 reads TGTGCCAGCAGTTTCCGGGAGTTTAACTCCTACGAGCAGTACTTC. V usage is TRBV6-2 or TRBV6-3 and J usage is TRBJ2-7, with D perhaps matching TRBD2 (6 bases). With 4 bases removed from V and 0 bases from J, the gap between germline ends came to 13 bases. Germline V CDR1 and CDR2: MNHEY, SVGEGT. CDR3 size: 15 residues.

The rearrangement links TRBV5-4 to TRBJ2-3; no clear D gene. The V end was cut by 3 bases, the J end by 5 bases, with 7 bases between. The CDR3 sequence is 12 residues long. Germline V gene data show CDR1 as SGHNT and CDR2 as YYREEE (reference sequence). The chain's CDR3 is CASSSYLDTQYF. As DNA, the CDR3 is TGTGCCAGCAGCTCATACCTAGATACGCAGTATTTT.

The chain couples TRBV3-1 to TRBJ2-7, with a possible D match to TRBD1 (7 bases). The germline V and J ends were trimmed by 7 bases and 2 bases, with 18 bases remaining between them. The CDR3 extends over 15 amino acids. Germline CDR1 and CDR2: LGHDT and YNNKEL (reference sequence). The CDR3: CASMRGGTVPYEQYF. The CDR3 DNA reads as TGTGCCAGCATGAGAGGGGGGACAGTCCCCTACGAGCAGTACTTC.

The CDR3 region has the DNA TGTGCCAGCAGCCCCGGGATTAGCACAGATACGCAGTATTTT. Translating gives CASSPGISTDTQYF. This sequence joins TRBV7-3 and TRBJ2-3, with a tentative D call TRBD2 (5 bases). The length of the CDR3 is 14 residues. The V end lost 5 bases, the J end lost 0 bases, and 9 bases lay between the germline ends. Germline V CDR1 and CDR2: SGHTA, FQGTGA.

The chain combines TRBV6-2 or TRBV6-3 with TRBJ2-3; D may be TRBD1 (6 bases). Trimming cost V 2 bases and J 4 bases, with 16 bases left between them. This CDR3 has 16 residues. Looked up from germline, CDR1 is MNHEY and CDR2 is SVGEGT. The chain's CDR3 is CASSYVGRGKADTQYF. The DNA for the CDR3 is TGTGCCAGCAGTTACGTGGGCAGGGGTAAGGCAGATACGCAGTATTTT.

The CDR3 DNA follows: TGTGCCAGCAGCTTAGCTGGCGGACAGAGCCAAGAGACCCAGTACTTC. It codes for CASSLAGGQSQETQYF. This rearrangement joins TRBV7-2 to TRBJ2-5; tentatively, D is TRBD1 (6 bases). This CDR3 spans 16 amino acids. The ends were cut back, 0 bases at V and 1 base at J, with 12 bases in the middle. Germline lookup yields CDR1 SGHTA and CDR2 FQGNSA.

This clonotype was detected only a few times. The V and J genes are TRBV9 and TRBJ2-5; the match to TRBD2 covers 7 bases. The junction had 7 bases not matched to a gene; V was cut back by 4 bases and J by 4 bases. CDR1 is SGDLS, CDR2 YYNGEE, per germline. The CDR3 sequence is 14 residues long. The CDR3: CASSPGLPGETQYF. The CDR3 DNA reads as TGTGCCAGCAGCCCGGGACTACCGGGAGAGACCCAGTACTTC. Complete variable domain (other parts from reference TRBV9 and TRBJ2-5): DSGVTQTPKHLITATGQRVTLRCSPRSGDLSVYWYQQSLDQGLQFLIQYYNGEERAKGNILERFSAQQFPDLHSELNLSSLELGDSALYFCASSPGLPGETQYFGPGTRLLVL.

This clonotype was observed a few times. The V and J genes are TRBV20-1 and TRBJ2-3; perhaps TRBD1 as D (5 bases). The CDR3 length is 13 residues. Trimming removed 5 bases from V and 6 bases from J, with 15 bases in between. CDR1 DFQATT and CDR2 SNEGSKA come from the germline V gene (reference sequence). In nucleotides, the CDR3 is TGCAGTGCTTTCAGGGTTCCTATGGATACGCAGTATTTT. This encodes CSAFRVPMDTQYF.

This clonotype came up a few times. V gene TRBV29-1 combines with J gene TRBJ2-7; 7 bases are a match to TRBD1. V trimming: 3 bases; J trimming: 3 bases; junction bases outside the gene matches: 11. Per germline, CDR1 SQVTM and CDR2 ANQGSEA. The CDR3 consists of 15 residues. This chain's CDR3 is CSVDHRGKGSYEQYF. The CDR3, as DNA: TGCAGCGTTGATCACAGGGGAAAAGGAAGCTACGAGCAGTACTTC.

This clonotype occurred a few times. J is TRBJ2-1 and V is TRBV9; no clear D. Trimming took off 4 bases at V and 0 bases at J, with 11 bases between the two ends. Germline-derived CDR1 and CDR2 are SGDLS and YYNGEE. The CDR3 runs 15 residues. The CDR3 loop is CASSSRPDSYNEQFF. CDR3 nucleotide sequence: TGTGCCAGCAGCTCGCGACCCGACTCCTACAATGAGCAGTTCTTC.

CDR3 in amino acids: CSGPGLAGGTDTQYF. Here the CDR3 DNA reads TGCAGTGGTCCGGGACTAGCGGGGGGCACAGATACGCAGTATTTT. The chain employs TRBV20-1 and TRBJ2-3; 14 bases map to TRBD2. CDR1 DFQATT and CDR2 SNEGSKA come from the germline V gene (reference sequence). V lost 7 bases, J lost 1 base, and 4 bases stayed unmatched. The CDR3 length is 15 residues.

This clonotype was seen a few times. The chain uses TRBV19 and TRBJ2-1, with 11 positions matching TRBD1. The CDR3 spans 15 residues. The germline gives CDR1 LNHDA, CDR2 SQIVND (reference sequence). V lost 6 bases to trimming and J lost 2 bases; unmatched junction nucleotides: 3. CDR3 amino acids: CASREGQGAYNEQFF. In DNA form, the CDR3 reads TGTGCCAGTAGGGAGGGACAGGGGGCCTACAATGAGCAGTTCTTC.

The V gene is TRBV10-3, the J gene TRBJ2-7; 10 bases agree with TRBD1. With 10 bases clipped from V and 6 bases from J, the junction kept 6 bases outside the gene matches. The CDR3 has 12 amino acids. CDR1 and CDR2 (germline): ENHRY, SYGVKD. The CDR3 sequence: CATEGQGSEQYF. For the CDR3, the DNA is TGTGCCACCGAGGGACAGGGGTCCGAGCAGTACTTC.

The gene calls are TRBV6-1 and TRBJ1-5; D remains ambiguous. The germline V and J ends were trimmed by 7 bases and 0 bases, with 16 bases remaining between them. CDR3 length: 16 residues. Looked up from germline, CDR1 is MNHNS and CDR2 is SASEGT. CDR3: CASMGKNLYSNQPQHF. As DNA, the CDR3 is TGTGCCAGCATGGGTAAAAACTTATATAGCAATCAGCCCCAGCATTTT.

The rearrangement uses TRBV29-1 and TRBJ1-1; D is ambiguous. The V gene lost 4 bases and the J gene lost 1 base, with 4 bases spanning the gap. The germline V gene has CDR1 SQVTM and CDR2 ANQGSEA. The CDR3 sequence is 11 residues long. The CDR3 sequence is CSVVRNTEAFF. As DNA, the CDR3 is TGCAGCGTTGTGAGGAACACTGAAGCTTTCTTT.